This is a list of T cell receptor beta chains from one sample in a study of T cell changes during pregnancy in multiple sclerosis. Data came from immunoSEQ multiplex PCR; TCRdb stores just in-frame clones and leaves some out. The sample yields tens of thousands of clones, almost 97% seen once. Specimen: CD8+ T cells from peripheral blood mononuclear cells, collected after pregnancy. These TCRs come from a female donor with multiple sclerosis, enrolled in a pregnancy study. The CDR3 runs from the conserved cysteine through the conserved F or W. The order of the fields is CDR3 DNA, CDR3 protein, J gene, V gene, clone size, D gene. A D gene is named only where the DNA matches it firmly. Not all rows give a size; the values are once, few, many and, for expanded clones, a class.

CDR3nt: TGTGCCAGCACAGAAGAGGACGGGACAGGGGACGAAAAACTGTTTTTT
CDR3aa: CASTEEDGTGDEKLFF
j_gene: TRBJ1-4
v_gene: TRBV2
abundance: .
d_gene: TRBD1

CDR3nt: TGTGCCAGTAGTTCGGAGACAGGGGTCTACGAGCAGTACTTC
CDR3aa: CASSSETGVYEQYF
j_gene: TRBJ2-7
v_gene: TRBV19
abundance: .
d_gene: TRBD1

CDR3nt: TGTGCCAGCAGCGCTCTGTGGGAGGCCGTGACAGATACGCAGTATTTT
CDR3aa: CASSALWEAVTDTQYF
j_gene: TRBJ2-3
v_gene: TRBV9
abundance: few
d_gene: .

CDR3nt: TGTGCCAGCTCACCACCGGCTGGGGGGTCCTACGAGCAGTACTTC
CDR3aa: CASSPPAGGSYEQYF
j_gene: TRBJ2-7
v_gene: TRBV18
abundance: .
d_gene: .

CDR3nt: TGCAGCTTCCTAGCGATAAACACCGGGGAGCTGTTTTTT
CDR3aa: CSFLAINTGELFF
j_gene: TRBJ2-2
v_gene: TRBV29-1
abundance: .
d_gene: .

CDR3nt: TGTGCCAGCAGTGAAGTTGACAGGAGTACCGGGGAGCTGTTTTTT
CDR3aa: CASSEVDRSTGELFF
j_gene: TRBJ2-2
v_gene: TRBV6-1
abundance: .
d_gene: .

CDR3nt: TGTGCCAGCAGCTTCGGGTGGGGGGGGGAAAATGAGCAGTTCTTC
CDR3aa: CASSFGWGGENEQFF
j_gene: TRBJ2-1
v_gene: TRBV5-4
abundance: .
d_gene: TRBD2

CDR3nt: TGTGCCAGCAGCCAAGCCTTTCCGGGGGACACTGAAGCTTTCTTT
CDR3aa: CASSQAFPGDTEAFF
j_gene: TRBJ1-1
v_gene: TRBV4-2
abundance: few
d_gene: .

CDR3nt: TGTGCCAGCAGCCTAGGACTAGCGGAACCAGATACGCAGTATTTT
CDR3aa: CASSLGLAEPDTQYF
j_gene: TRBJ2-3
v_gene: TRBV5-5
abundance: once
d_gene: TRBD2

CDR3nt: TGTGCCAGCAGCCCGACAAACTCCTACAATGAGCAGTTCTTC
CDR3aa: CASSPTNSYNEQFF
j_gene: TRBJ2-1
v_gene: TRBV9
abundance: .
d_gene: .

CDR3nt: TGTGCCAGCAGCTTCGGCGGAGAACCCCTCCACTTT
CDR3aa: CASSFGGEPLHF
j_gene: TRBJ1-6
v_gene: TRBV5-6
abundance: .
d_gene: .

CDR3nt: TGTGCCAGGCTAAGTGCTGAGCAGTACTTC
CDR3aa: CARLSAEQYF
j_gene: TRBJ2-7
v_gene: TRBV6-5
abundance: once
d_gene: .

CDR3nt: TGTGCCAGCAGTTACGGTAGCAATCAGCCCCAGCATTTT
CDR3aa: CASSYGSNQPQHF
j_gene: TRBJ1-5
v_gene: TRBV27
abundance: .
d_gene: .

CDR3nt: TGTGCCAGCAGTGACACTAGCGGGAGTGGCGATACGCAGTATTTT
CDR3aa: CASSDTSGSGDTQYF
j_gene: TRBJ2-3
v_gene: TRBV6-4
abundance: .
d_gene: TRBD2

CDR3nt: TGTGCCAGCAGTCATCGAGACCGCGGGGTCGAGCAGTACTTC
CDR3aa: CASSHRDRGVEQYF
j_gene: TRBJ2-7
v_gene: TRBV7-9
abundance: .
d_gene: .

CDR3nt: TGTGCCACCAGCAGAGATTTAAGAGTTACTGAAGCTTTCTTT
CDR3aa: CATSRDLRVTEAFF
j_gene: TRBJ1-1
v_gene: TRBV15
abundance: .
d_gene: .

CDR3nt: TGTGCCAGCAGCTTGGACCGGGACAGGGAAGGCGGCTACACCTTC
CDR3aa: CASSLDRDREGGYTF
j_gene: TRBJ1-2
v_gene: TRBV7-6
abundance: .
d_gene: TRBD1

CDR3nt: TGTGCCAGCAGTGAAGGGACAGCCTACGAGCAGTACTTC
CDR3aa: CASSEGTAYEQYF
j_gene: TRBJ2-7
v_gene: TRBV2
abundance: .
d_gene: .

CDR3nt: TGTGCCAGCAGCTTCCTCCCGGGACAGGGGGCGAATGAGCAGTTCTTC
CDR3aa: CASSFLPGQGANEQFF
j_gene: TRBJ2-1
v_gene: TRBV13
abundance: .
d_gene: TRBD1

CDR3nt: TGTGCCAGCAGTTTGGCTGGGCATGACTACGAGCAGTACTTC
CDR3aa: CASSLAGHDYEQYF
j_gene: TRBJ2-7
v_gene: TRBV27
abundance: .
d_gene: .

CDR3nt: TGTGCCACCAGCAGAGGGCCGAGCGCCATGGCCGGGGAGCTGTTTTTT
CDR3aa: CATSRGPSAMAGELFF
j_gene: TRBJ2-2
v_gene: TRBV15
abundance: .
d_gene: .

CDR3nt: TGCGCCAGCAGCCAGACAGGGGGCTGGACAGATACGCAGTATTTT
CDR3aa: CASSQTGGWTDTQYF
j_gene: TRBJ2-3
v_gene: TRBV4-3
abundance: .
d_gene: TRBD1

CDR3nt: TGCGCCAGCAGCCAGGATCCCGGGACAGGGAATGTTGTGCAGTACTTC
CDR3aa: CASSQDPGTGNVVQYF
j_gene: TRBJ2-7
v_gene: TRBV4-1
abundance: once
d_gene: TRBD1

CDR3nt: TGTGCCAGCAGCTCGGGACAGGGTCATCAGCCCCAGCATTTT
CDR3aa: CASSSGQGHQPQHF
j_gene: TRBJ1-5
v_gene: TRBV7-9
abundance: .
d_gene: TRBD1

CDR3nt: TGTGCCACCGGAGGAGCCAATCTGCGGCGCCCGGATGAGCAGTTCTTC
CDR3aa: CATGGANLRRPDEQFF
j_gene: TRBJ2-1
v_gene: TRBV15
abundance: once
d_gene: .

CDR3nt: TGTGCCAGCAGCCACCGGGACAGGAGATGGGAGACCCAGTACTTC
CDR3aa: CASSHRDRRWETQYF
j_gene: TRBJ2-5
v_gene: TRBV7-9
abundance: .
d_gene: TRBD1

CDR3nt: TGTGCCATCAGTGACGAGATAGTTTACGAGCAGTACTTC
CDR3aa: CAISDEIVYEQYF
j_gene: TRBJ2-7
v_gene: TRBV10-3
abundance: .
d_gene: .

CDR3nt: TGTGCCAGCAGCTTATCGGCAGGGGGGTTATACGAGCAGTACTTC
CDR3aa: CASSLSAGGLYEQYF
j_gene: TRBJ2-7
v_gene: TRBV7-8
abundance: .
d_gene: .

CDR3nt: TGTGCCAGCAGCTTCGGACTAGCGGGAGATAACAATGAGCAGTTCTTC
CDR3aa: CASSFGLAGDNNEQFF
j_gene: TRBJ2-1
v_gene: TRBV7-2
abundance: .
d_gene: TRBD2

CDR3nt: TGTGCCAGCAGCACCGGGGGAGGGATGGATCAGCCCCAGCATTTT
CDR3aa: CASSTGGGMDQPQHF
j_gene: TRBJ1-5
v_gene: TRBV11-2
abundance: .
d_gene: .

CDR3nt: TGTGCCAGCAGCCCGGGAGCGGGAGAGGGGGCAGATACGCAGTATTTT
CDR3aa: CASSPGAGEGADTQYF
j_gene: TRBJ2-3
v_gene: TRBV7-9
abundance: .
d_gene: TRBD2

CDR3nt: TGTGCCAGCAGGGACAGCGGAGATGAAAAACTGTTTTTT
CDR3aa: CASRDSGDEKLFF
j_gene: TRBJ1-4
v_gene: TRBV28
abundance: .
d_gene: .

CDR3nt: TGCAGCGTTACCCCAAACAGGCCACCCTACGAGCAGTACTTC
CDR3aa: CSVTPNRPPYEQYF
j_gene: TRBJ2-7
v_gene: TRBV29-1
abundance: .
d_gene: .

CDR3nt: TGTGCCAGTAGTATAACAGGGGGCGCGGGGAGCTATGGCTACACCTTC
CDR3aa: CASSITGGAGSYGYTF
j_gene: TRBJ1-2
v_gene: TRBV19
abundance: .
d_gene: TRBD1

CDR3nt: TGTGCCAGCAGTGGTAGTGCTAGCGGGATTGAGCAGTTCTTC
CDR3aa: CASSGSASGIEQFF
j_gene: TRBJ2-1
v_gene: TRBV2
abundance: .
d_gene: TRBD2

CDR3nt: TGTGCCAGCAGCCAGGGAGAGGGACAGGATGAGTTAGGGGATTATCAGCCCCAGCATTTT
CDR3aa: CASSQGEGQDELGDYQPQHF
j_gene: TRBJ1-5
v_gene: TRBV9
abundance: .
d_gene: TRBD1

CDR3nt: TGTGCCAGCAGCTTGGGACAGACAACTGAAGCTTTCTTT
CDR3aa: CASSLGQTTEAFF
j_gene: TRBJ1-1
v_gene: TRBV25-1
abundance: .
d_gene: TRBD1

CDR3nt: TGTGCCAGCAGTTTATCTTTCCAGGGGATAGAACTGTTTTTT
CDR3aa: CASSLSFQGIELFF
j_gene: TRBJ1-4
v_gene: TRBV27
abundance: .
d_gene: .